This T cell receptor beta chain was found in a study of cytomegalovirus exposure and HLA in healthy donors. Overall study findings and caveats: As immune exposure information, only CMV serostatus was available. In vitro, a few CMV-associated chains proved specific for CMV antigens.

The PCR contained 60 Vbeta and 13 Jbeta primers. The protocol was immunoSEQ multiplex PCR, while the TCRdb copy is restricted to in-frame clones and leaves out a portion. This table has some 130,000 clones, 75% to 80% appearing once. Germline V gene lookup returns CDR1 SGHAT and CDR2 FQNNGV. The CDR3 length is 15 residues. Trimming removed 5 bases at V and 8 bases at J, with 16 bases between. This clone has ten or more counts. Its antigen is undetermined. The sequenced sample consisted of PBMCs. This chain connects TRBV11-2 to TRBJ1-6; a weak D match, TRBD1 (5 bases). This receptor was identified in a male donor in good health and CMV-seronegative. The CDR3 loop reads CASSPRSGLDSPLHF. CDR3 nucleotide sequence: TGTGCCAGCAGCCCGAGGTCAGGGTTGGATTCACCCCTCCACTTT.